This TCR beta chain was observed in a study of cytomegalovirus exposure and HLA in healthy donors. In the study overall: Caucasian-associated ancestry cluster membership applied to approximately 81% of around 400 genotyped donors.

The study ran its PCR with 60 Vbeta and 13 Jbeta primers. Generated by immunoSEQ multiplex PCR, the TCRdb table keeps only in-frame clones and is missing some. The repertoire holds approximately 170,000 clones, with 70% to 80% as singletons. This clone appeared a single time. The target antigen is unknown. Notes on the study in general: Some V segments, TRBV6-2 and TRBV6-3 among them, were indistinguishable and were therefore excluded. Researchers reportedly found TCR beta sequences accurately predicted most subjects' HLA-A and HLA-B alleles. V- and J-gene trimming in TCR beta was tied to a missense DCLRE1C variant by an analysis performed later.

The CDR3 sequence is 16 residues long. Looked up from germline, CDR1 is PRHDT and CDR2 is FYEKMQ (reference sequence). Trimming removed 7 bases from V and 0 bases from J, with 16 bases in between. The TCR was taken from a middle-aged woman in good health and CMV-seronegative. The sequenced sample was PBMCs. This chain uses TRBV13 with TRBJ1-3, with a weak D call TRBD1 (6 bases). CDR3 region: CASTEGGVPSGNTIYF. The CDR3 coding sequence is TGTGCCAGCACCGAAGGGGGGGTTCCCTCTGGAAACACCATATATTTT.